Listed here is a single TCR beta chain. Antigen unknown. The source of the sample is a study of siplizumab effects on memory and regulatory T cells. Overall study findings and caveats: The naive T cell population seemed more diverse than memory cells and seemed a major contributor to the alloresponse. A minor fraction of alloreactive clones, and no more, mapped to unstimulated subsets.

The CDR3 covers 14 residues. Trimming cost V 1 base and J 4 bases, with 8 bases left between them. Looked up from germline, CDR1 is SGHVS and CDR2 is FQNEAQ. Sequencing of each sample assayed roughly 9.8 x 10^4 TCR templates. Profiled with immunoSEQ multiplex PCR; TCRdb holds only in-frame clones, not every one. The sample lists tens of thousands of clones, approximately 87% occurring once. This clonotype was obtained from a human donor in good health. The chain couples TRBV7-8 to TRBJ1-5; D may be TRBD1 (5 bases). Sequencing input: memory CD4+ T cells sorted from blood. The CDR3 DNA sequence: TGTGCCAGCAGCTTAGGGGGGTTAAATCAGCCCCAGCATTTT. This translates into CASSLGGLNQPQHF.